This T cell receptor (beta chain) was observed in a study of blood T cell repertoires in COVID-19. Some clones are missing from TCRdb's copy, which holds only in-frame ones; the method was immunoSEQ multiplex PCR. The data hold around 67,000 clones, with roughly 82% observed a single time. Germline V CDR1 and CDR2: KGHDR, SFDVKD. V was trimmed by 8 bases and J by 0 bases, leaving 9 bases between them. The CDR3 has 14 residues. The TCR sequence derives from a man older than 75 with active COVID-19. The gene calls are TRBV24-1 and TRBJ2-2, with D maybe TRBD1 (6 bases). Sequenced input: peripheral blood. CDR3 DNA sequence: TGTGCCACCATGGACAGAACGAACACCGGGGAGCTGTTTTTT. Its translation is CATMDRTNTGELFF.